What follows are 19 T cell receptor beta chains derived from one specimen sequenced in a study of early T cells in non-severe SARS-CoV-2 infection. TCRdb reprocessed the 5' RACE reads via MiXCR and lists one record per CDR3 protein. The sample lists tens of thousands of distinct CDR3 sequences, under 15% occurring once. Sequenced: whole blood. These receptors originate from an adult who was a healthcare worker with PCR-confirmed SARS-CoV-2 infection or an uninfected control (not recorded which).

This clonotype was counted at least ten times. V and J are TRBV29-1 and TRBJ2-3; D not resolved. The CDR3 covers 13 residues. Germline CDR1 is SQVTM and CDR2 is ANQGSEA. V shed 5 bases and J shed 2 bases, with 11 bases lying between them. Written as DNA, the CDR3 is TGCAGCGTTTTCACCCCTTTCACAGATACGCAGTATTTT. Translating it yields CSVFTPFTDTQYF.

V is TRBV29-1 and J is TRBJ2-5; 9 positions match TRBD1. Germline CDR1 reads SQVTM; CDR2 reads ANQGSEA. V dropped 8 bases and J dropped 3; count of bases not matched to a gene: 4. The CDR3 totals 12 residues. The CDR3 bases are TGCAGCACCAGGACAGGGGAAGAGACCCAGTACTTC. Translated, it gives CSTRTGEETQYF.

This clonotype was seen repeatedly, ten times or more. The chain has TRBV7-9 and TRBJ2-7, with 10 bases fitting TRBD1. The CDR3 runs 16 residues. The germline V gene has CDR1 SEHNR and CDR2 FQNEAQ (reference sequence). The V and J ends lost 2 bases and 4 bases, in that order; junction bases with no gene match: 8. The DNA for the CDR3 is TGTGCCAGCAGCTTACGACAGGGGGCTGATCGGTACGAGCAGTACTTC. Translation: CASSLRQGADRYEQYF.

This clonotype was recorded once. A read error may produce the germline difference seen at one junction end. This rearrangement joins TRBV6-5 to TRBJ2-7, with D uncertain. Germline lookup yields CDR1 MNHEY and CDR2 SVGAGI. This CDR3 is 13 amino acids long. The CDR3, as DNA: TGTGACAGCAGTTACGCGTATGGATACGAGCAGTACTTC. Translating it yields CDSSYAYGYEQYF.

CDR3 sequence (DNA): TGCGCCAGCAGCTTGGAAGGAGGGTCAACTGAAGCTTTCTTT. This encodes CASSLEGGSTEAFF. This rearrangement joins TRBV5-1 to TRBJ1-1, with unresolved D. Germline CDR1 is SGHRS and CDR2 is YFSETQ. CDR3 length equals 14 residues. Trimming took 0 bases from V and 5 from J, leaving 11 bases between them. Filled out from reference TRBV5-1 and TRBJ1-1, the complete variable domain reads KAGVTQTPRYLIKTRGQQVTLSCSPISGHRSVSWYQQTPGQGLQFLFEYFSETQRNKGNFPGRFSGRQFSNSRSEMNVSTLELGDSALYLCASSLEGGSTEAFFGQGTRLTVV.

In this sample, this clonotype turned up a few times. The chain combines TRBV6-1 with TRBJ2-5, with TRBD2 identical over 11 bases. CDR3 size: 16 residues. The V segment lost 6 bases and the J segment 5 bases; nucleotides outside the gene matches: 11. Germline V gives CDR1 MNHNS, CDR2 SASEGT. The CDR3 protein is CASSLIAGGPKETQYF. In nucleotides, the CDR3 is TGTGCCAGCAGCCTAATAGCGGGGGGGCCCAAGGAGACCCAGTACTTC.

This clonotype was seen repeatedly, ten times or more. This chain links TRBV7-2 with TRBJ2-3; D gene unclear. This CDR3 contains 12 residues. V dropped 1 base and J dropped 2 bases, with 1 base sitting between them. Germline assignment: CDR1 SGHTA and CDR2 FQGNSA. CDR3 DNA: TGTGCCAGCAGCTTAGACACAGATACGCAGTATTTT. Amino acids: CASSLDTDTQYF.

The gene calls are TRBV2 and TRBJ2-7, with 9 positions matching TRBD1. Per germline, CDR1 SNHLY and CDR2 FYNNEI. The V gene end was trimmed by 5 bases and the J gene end by 4 bases; junction bases not matched to a gene: 9. This CDR3 has 15 amino acids. The DNA of the CDR3 is TGTGCCAGCAGTCGAAGGACAGGGGTTTCGTACGAGCAGTACTTC. The encoded protein is CASSRRTGVSYEQYF.

This clonotype was counted between two and nine times. The J gene is TRBJ1-1, the V gene TRBV2; D possibly corresponds to TRBD1 (5 bases). The V end lost 7 bases, the J end lost 0 bases, and 15 bases lay between the germline ends. This CDR3 has 15 residues. Per the germline V gene, CDR1 is SNHLY and CDR2 is FYNNEI. In nucleotides, the CDR3 is TGTGCCAGCAAATCACCGGGGACTATGAACACTGAAGCTTTCTTT. Protein: CASKSPGTMNTEAFF. Full variable domain (rest looked up from reference TRBV2 and TRBJ1-1): EPEVTQTPSHQVTQMGQEVILRCVPISNHLYFYWYRQILGQKVEFLVSFYNNEISEKSEIFDDQFSVERPDGSNFTLKIRSTKLEDSAMYFCASKSPGTMNTEAFFGQGTRLTVV.

This clonotype was counted ten times or more. This chain connects TRBV27 to TRBJ2-1; the D gene could be TRBD1 or TRBD2 (5 bases each). V was pared by 3 bases and J by 6 bases, with 9 bases between. The CDR3 extends over 13 amino acids. CDR1 and CDR2 (germline): MNHEY, SMNVEV (reference sequence). CDR3 coding DNA: TGTGCCAGCAGTTTCGGTGGGGGCAATGAGCAGTTCTTC. Its translation is CASSFGGGNEQFF.

Only a few counts were recorded for this clonotype. The rearrangement uses TRBV4-2 and TRBJ1-1, with 8 bases fitting TRBD1. The CDR3 covers 15 residues. CDR1 is LGHNA, CDR2 YNFKEQ, per germline. Trimming took 3 bases from V and 4 from J; bases not matched to a gene: 7. The chain's CDR3 is CASSQLGQGSTEAFF. The CDR3 region has the DNA TGTGCCAGCAGCCAGCTAGGACAGGGTAGCACTGAAGCTTTCTTT.

J is TRBJ1-6 and V is TRBV11-2; TRBD1 agrees at 8 bases. This CDR3 is 16 amino acids long. Per germline, CDR1 SGHAT and CDR2 FQNNGV. V shed 2 bases and J 10 bases; nucleotides not matched to a gene: 10. This CDR3 reads CASSLNLQGVKSPLHF. As DNA, the CDR3 is TGTGCCAGCAGCTTAAATCTACAGGGGGTCAAATCACCCCTCCACTTT.

This clonotype was counted a few times. The rearrangement joins TRBV28 to TRBJ1-1; weak D call: TRBD1 (6 bases). Germline loops: CDR1 MDHEN, CDR2 SYDVKM. The CDR3 extends over 15 amino acids. Deletions cut 5 bases from V and 0 bases from J, with 13 bases between. CDR3 amino acids: CASSGGHSLNTEAFF. CDR3 nucleotide sequence: TGTGCCAGCAGTGGGGGACACTCGTTGAACACTGAAGCTTTCTTT.

This clonotype came up many times. The gene calls are TRBV20-1 and TRBJ2-7; D tentatively fits TRBD1 or TRBD2 (6 bases each). The CDR3 spans 15 residues. The germline V gene has CDR1 DFQATT and CDR2 SNEGSKA (reference sequence). V lost 1 base and J lost 2, with 15 bases in between. CDR3 loop: CSARGMAGHPYEQYF. The CDR3 DNA sequence: TGCAGTGCTAGAGGAATGGCGGGACACCCCTACGAGCAGTACTTC.

This clonotype was detected ten times or more. The chain employs TRBV19 and TRBJ2-2; D remains unclear. The CDR3 covers 13 residues. Trimming left V 0 bases short and J 4 bases short, with 3 bases between. The germline CDR1 and CDR2 sequences are LNHDA and SQIVND (reference sequence). CDR3 coding DNA: TGTGCCAGTAGTATAGACCGCACCGGGGAGCTGTTTTTT. Its protein is CASSIDRTGELFF. The full variable domain, with the rest looked up from reference TRBV19 and TRBJ2-2, is DGGITQSPKYLFRKEGQNVTLSCEQNLNHDAMYWYRQDPGQGLRLIYYSQIVNDFQKGDIAEGYSVSREKKESFPLTVTSAQKNPTAFYLCASSIDRTGELFFGEGSRLTVL.

This clonotype was picked up many times. The V call is TRBV4-1, the J call TRBJ2-1, with a weak D call TRBD2 (6 bases). Germline V gene sequence: CDR1 MGHRA, CDR2 YSYEKL. The CDR3 has 12 residues. Trimming pared 4 bases from V and 6 bases from J, leaving 7 bases between. CDR3 loop: CASSPGSNEQFF. CDR3 DNA sequence: TGCGCCAGCAGCCCCGGGAGCAATGAGCAGTTCTTC.

The V call is TRBV13, the J call TRBJ1-1, with D maybe TRBD1 (6 bases). Trimming cost V 1 base and J 1 base, with 25 bases left between them. Germline V gene data show CDR1 as PRHDT and CDR2 as FYEKMQ (reference sequence). The CDR3 contains 20 residues. The CDR3 DNA reads as TGTGCCAGCAGCTTAGAACGGTTGAGGACAGCTATTATTGAGAACACTGAAGCTTTCTTT. As protein: CASSLERLRTAIIENTEAFF.

This clonotype occurred many times. The gene calls are TRBV5-1 and TRBJ1-6; 7 nucleotides match TRBD1. CDR3 length equals 16 residues. The germline V gene has CDR1 SGHRS and CDR2 YFSETQ. V shed 2 bases and J 4 bases; nucleotides not matched to a gene: 6. The DNA for the CDR3 is TGCGCCAGCAGCTTCGACAGGGTTGGATATAATTCACCCCTCCACTTT. Translation gives CASSFDRVGYNSPLHF.

This clonotype has just a few counts. The chain links TRBV11-2 to TRBJ2-7; D unclear. The V gene lost 4 bases and the J gene lost 6 bases, with 13 bases spanning the gap. This CDR3 has 13 residues. Germline V gene data show CDR1 as SGHAT and CDR2 as FQNNGV. CDR3 loop: CASSSIRVFEQYF. The CDR3 bases are TGTGCCAGCAGCTCCATAAGGGTTTTCGAGCAGTACTTC.